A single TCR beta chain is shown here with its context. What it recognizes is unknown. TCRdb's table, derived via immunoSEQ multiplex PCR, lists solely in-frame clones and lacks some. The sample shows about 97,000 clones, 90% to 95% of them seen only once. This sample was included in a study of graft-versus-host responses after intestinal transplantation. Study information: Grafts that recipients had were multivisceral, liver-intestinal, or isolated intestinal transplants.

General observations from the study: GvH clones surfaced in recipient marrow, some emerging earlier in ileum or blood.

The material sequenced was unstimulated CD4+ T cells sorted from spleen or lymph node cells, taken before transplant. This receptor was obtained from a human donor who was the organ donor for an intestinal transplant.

Here the CDR3 reads CASSSNSGTGVYNEQFF. The CDR3 DNA reads TGTGCCAGCAGCTCCAACTCCGGGACAGGGGTGTACAATGAGCAGTTCTTC. The chain joins TRBV7-2 to TRBJ2-1; 10 bases match TRBD1. Unmatched junction bases numbered 10, after V lost 4 bases and J lost 4 bases. The CDR3 is made up of 17 amino acids. Germline loops: CDR1 SGHTA, CDR2 FQGNSA.